This entry lists 20 T cell receptor beta chains sequenced from one sample in a study of early T cells in non-severe SARS-CoV-2 infection. TCRdb reanalysed the 5' RACE reads using MiXCR and keeps one entry per CDR3 protein. The repertoire holds tens of thousands of distinct CDR3 sequences, with less than 9.5% as singletons. The specimen sequenced was whole blood. The receptors were sampled from an adult who was a healthcare worker with PCR-confirmed SARS-CoV-2 infection or an uninfected control (not recorded which).

This CDR3 is CASSLAWVNEQFF. The CDR3 nucleotides are TGTGCCAGCAGCTTGGCCTGGGTCAATGAGCAGTTCTTC. The J gene is TRBJ2-1, the V gene TRBV5-4; D not resolved. Trimming took off 0 bases at V and 6 bases at J, with 7 bases between the two ends. This CDR3 spans 13 amino acids. CDR1 and CDR2 from the germline V gene are SGHNT and YYREEE (reference sequence).

V and J are TRBV5-4 and TRBJ1-1, with TRBD1 identical over 9 bases. CDR3 length: 14 residues. The V and J ends lost 3 bases and 5 bases, in that order; junction bases with no gene match: 5. Looked up from germline, CDR1 is SGHNT and CDR2 is YYREEE (reference sequence). DNA for the CDR3: TGTGCCAGCAGCTCGGACAGGGGACTAACTGAAGCTTTCTTT. This codes for CASSSDRGLTEAFF.

This clonotype was observed at least ten times. The rearrangement joins TRBV7-2 to TRBJ2-5, with 9 bases aligning to TRBD2. Germline CDR1 SGHTA, CDR2 FQGNSA. This CDR3 contains 16 residues. Trimming cost V 6 bases and J 1 base; bases outside gene matches: 9. The CDR3 bases are TGTGCCAGCAGACCGTCCTGGCGGGGGGGCCAAGAGACCCAGTACTTC. The encoded protein is CASRPSWRGGQETQYF.

In this sample, this clonotype turned up many times. This chain uses TRBV7-8 with TRBJ1-2; TRBD1 might be the D (5 bases). Germline-derived CDR1 and CDR2 are SGHVS and FQNEAQ. This CDR3 region has 14 residues. Trimming shortened V by 0 bases and J by 7 bases, and 12 bases separated the two germline ends. DNA for the CDR3: TGTGCCAGCAGCTTAGCCCAGGGCATCCCTGGCTACACCTTC. Its protein is CASSLAQGIPGYTF.

This clonotype was seen ten or more times. The chain combines TRBV30 with TRBJ1-2, with 8 nucleotides matching TRBD1. Germline V lookup: CDR1 GTSNPN, CDR2 SVGIG (reference sequence). V shed 4 bases, J shed 8 bases, and the junction held 18 bases outside the gene matches. The CDR3 is 16 amino acids. CDR3 DNA: TGTGCCTGGACCGCAATAGACCAACAGGGGGTTGAGGGCTACACCTTC. Translated: CAWTAIDQQGVEGYTF.

This clonotype was recorded many times. V is TRBV19 and J is TRBJ1-2, with TRBD1 matching 7 bases. Per germline, CDR1 LNHDA and CDR2 SQIVND (reference sequence). V lost 3 bases and J lost 7; bases outside the gene matches: 2. This CDR3 has 12 amino acids. CDR3 in amino acids: CASSIDRVGYTF. For the CDR3, the DNA is TGTGCCAGTAGTATCGACAGGGTTGGCTACACCTTC. The entire variable domain, with the rest obtained from reference TRBV19 and TRBJ1-2, is as follows: DGGITQSPKYLFRKEGQNVTLSCEQNLNHDAMYWYRQDPGQGLRLIYYSQIVNDFQKGDIAEGYSVSREKKESFPLTVTSAQKNPTAFYLCASSIDRVGYTFGSGTRLTVV.

This clonotype was observed many times. CDR3 sequence (DNA): TGTGCCAGCAGTTACCCCCTGACAGGGTTCGAAGGCGGAACTGAAGCTTTCTTT. Translating it yields CASSYPLTGFEGGTEAFF. This chain joins TRBV6-6 and TRBJ1-1; 7 nucleotides align to TRBD1. Germline trimming cut 2 bases from V and 5 bases from J; bases unmatched to any gene: 17. Germline CDR1 MNHNY, CDR2 SVGAGI (reference sequence). The CDR3 consists of 18 residues.

This clonotype was picked up many times. This rearrangement joins TRBV19 to TRBJ2-3, with D hard to call. CDR1 LNHDA and CDR2 SQIVND come from the germline V gene (reference sequence). V lost 0 bases and J lost 1, with 17 bases in between. The CDR3 spans 18 residues. CDR3 in DNA: TGTGCCAGTAGTATAGACTTCGGAGCTGCGGATCGCACAGATACGCAGTATTTT. Translation: CASSIDFGAADRTDTQYF.

This clonotype showed up many times. CDR3 amino acids: CSVKGQGGHTIYF. CDR3 DNA: TGCAGCGTTAAAGGACAGGGGGGTCACACCATATATTTT. The chain joins TRBV29-1 to TRBJ1-3; 10 nucleotides align to TRBD1. Germline CDR1 reads SQVTM; CDR2 reads ANQGSEA. With V trimmed by 5 bases and J by 8 bases, 6 bases remained unmatched. The CDR3 is 13 residues long.

This clonotype was seen repeatedly, ten times or more. V is TRBV3-1 and J is TRBJ1-5, with no clear D. This CDR3 is 14 amino acids long. Trimming shortened V by 1 base and J by 3 bases, and 7 bases separated the two germline ends. The germline CDR1 and CDR2 sequences are LGHDT and YNNKEL (reference sequence). The CDR3 reads CASSQASHNQPQHF. The CDR3 DNA is TGTGCCAGCAGCCAAGCCAGTCACAATCAGCCCCAGCATTTT.

Many counts were recorded for this clonotype. The gene calls are TRBV24-1 and TRBJ2-1; TRBD1 matches 7 bases. The J segment lost 4 bases and the V segment lost 5 bases, leaving 31 bases of the junction unmatched. Germline CDR1 KGHDR, CDR2 SFDVKD. This CDR3 region has 23 residues. The CDR3 is CATSGRSSRDRGQGQGIYNEQFF. CDR3 coding DNA: TGTGCCACCAGTGGCCGCTCTTCTCGGGACAGAGGGCAAGGGCAAGGGATTTACAATGAGCAGTTCTTC.

In its sample, this clonotype was seen a few times. The V gene is TRBV2, the J gene TRBJ2-7, with 9 bases lining up with TRBD1. The CDR3 is made up of 12 amino acids. CDR1 SNHLY and CDR2 FYNNEI come from the germline V gene. V was pared by 6 bases and J by 12 bases, with 9 bases of the junction left unmatched. CDR3 in amino acids: CASSGQGPRRYF. The CDR3 DNA reads TGTGCCAGCAGCGGACAGGGGCCTAGGCGGTACTTC.

There are many counts of this clonotype. The chain links TRBV20-1 to TRBJ2-2, with 9 nucleotides matching TRBD2. Germline CDR1 and CDR2: DFQATT and SNEGSKA (reference sequence). V lost 0 bases, J lost 4 bases, and 6 bases stayed unmatched. The CDR3 runs to 16 residues. The CDR3 loop reads CSARDNSGRGTGELFF. CDR3 in DNA: TGCAGTGCTAGAGACAATAGCGGGAGAGGCACCGGGGAGCTGTTTTTT.

This clonotype was seen ten or more times. V usage is TRBV10-3 and J usage is TRBJ2-3, with 14 nucleotides matching TRBD2. Germline assignment: CDR1 ENHRY and CDR2 SYGVKD. Trimming cost V 1 base and J 6 bases; bases outside gene matches: 6. CDR3 length: 17 amino acids. CDR3 DNA sequence: TGTGCCATCAGTGAGTTCGGGACTAGCGGGAGTGCGGATACGCAGTATTTT. This translates into CAISEFGTSGSADTQYF.

There are a few counts of this clonotype. This chain joins TRBV20-1 and TRBJ2-7; a weak D match, TRBD1 (6 bases). The CDR3 loop spans 16 amino acids. Germline-derived CDR1 and CDR2 are DFQATT and SNEGSKA (reference sequence). The V and J ends lost 0 bases and 5 bases respectively, with 20 bases between them. The CDR3 spells CSARDPIPGTKDEQYF. CDR3 sequence (DNA): TGCAGTGCTAGAGATCCAATTCCCGGGACAAAGGACGAGCAGTACTTC.

Ten or more counts support this clonotype. The V and J genes are TRBV6-2 or TRBV6-3 and TRBJ2-4, with D maybe TRBD1 (6 bases). V gave up 6 bases and J gave up 8 bases, with 20 bases separating them. The germline gives CDR1 MNHEY, CDR2 SVGEGT. The CDR3 has 15 amino acids. This CDR3 is CASSFDIRGRDIQYF. CDR3 coding DNA: TGTGCCAGCAGCTTTGACATCAGGGGAAGGGACATTCAGTACTTC.

This chain links TRBV5-1 with TRBJ1-4, with a weak D call TRBD1 (6 bases). Trimming stripped 3 bases from V and 8 bases from J, with 14 bases between. The germline V gene encodes CDR1 SGHRS and CDR2 YFSETQ. CDR3 length: 14 residues. CDR3: CASSSAGVGEKLFF. The CDR3 DNA follows: TGCGCCAGCAGCTCGGCAGGGGTGGGAGAAAAACTGTTTTTT.

This clonotype was found many times. Mismatch with germline at one junction end may stem from a read error. The chain's CDR3 is CASSWAPDPSF. CDR3 bases: TGTGCCAGCAGCTGGGCCCCAGACCCCTCCTTC. This chain joins TRBV7-3 and TRBJ2-7; D unresolved. The CDR3 totals 11 residues. Germline CDR1 reads SGHTA; CDR2 reads FQGTGA.

This clonotype was found many times. V is TRBV5-1 and J is TRBJ2-3; no clear D. Germline CDR1 reads SGHRS; CDR2 reads YFSETQ. Trimming took off 0 bases at V and 6 bases at J, with 5 bases between the two ends. CDR3 length equals 12 residues. CDR3: CASSLAIDTQYF. CDR3 coding DNA: TGCGCCAGCAGCTTGGCGATTGATACGCAGTATTTT. Full variable domain (missing parts from reference TRBV5-1 and TRBJ2-3): KAGVTQTPRYLIKTRGQQVTLSCSPISGHRSVSWYQQTPGQGLQFLFEYFSETQRNKGNFPGRFSGRQFSNSRSEMNVSTLELGDSALYLCASSLAIDTQYFGPGTRLTVL.

This clonotype was picked up many times. The genes are TRBV7-2 and TRBJ2-1, with 7 bases that match TRBD2. The CDR3 spans 14 residues. The V gene end was trimmed by 2 bases and the J gene end by 4 bases; junction bases not matched to a gene: 2. Per the germline V gene, CDR1 is SGHTA and CDR2 is FQGNSA. The CDR3 region has the DNA TGTGCCAGCAGCTTACTAGCGGTTTACAATGAGCAGTTCTTC. Translating it yields CASSLLAVYNEQFF.